This T cell receptor (beta chain) originates from a study of T cell changes during pregnancy in multiple sclerosis (dated by TCRdb to the late 2010s). With respect to the entire study: The study looked at changes in the T cell repertoire across pregnancy in women with multiple sclerosis.

As concerns this clone: No antigen is known for it. Base qualities are not provided; no much larger clone lies one nucleotide away.

Library preparation was by the immunoSEQ multiplex PCR assay. Here the immuneACCESS table is served through TCRdb, limited to in-frame sequences with V and J called. Missing clones are a known gap in these copies; in checked studies unresolved V genes cover under half, and the rest lacks a known reason. This sample has around 30,000 clones in its table, and over 80% of those were observed once. Clones ranked in the top ten supply around 9.8% of the sample. According to the germline V gene, CDR1 reads SGHRS and CDR2 reads YFSETQ. V gives up 5 bases and J gives up 7 bases, and the segment between their germline ends measures 9 bases. There are 11 amino acids in the CDR3, from cysteine to phenylalanine inclusive. This entry keeps only the CDR3 DNA: 33 bases, framed from base 1.

The sequence links TRBV5-1 to TRBJ1-1; the best D guess is TRBD1, with 5 bases matching. The clonotype was recovered from a female donor with multiple sclerosis, enrolled in a pregnancy study. The sequencing here drew on CD8+ T cells from peripheral blood mononuclear cells, taken in the first trimester of pregnancy. Here the CDR3 is given as CASSDSFEAFF. The DNA is as follows: TGCGCCAGCAGTGACAGCTTTGAAGCTTTCTTT.